This T cell receptor (beta chain) is from a study of response to subunit inactivated influenza vaccine. This CDR3 region has 17 residues. The germline gives CDR1 MDHEN, CDR2 SYDVKM. J lost 1 base, V lost 5 bases, and 11 bases had no gene match. Points from the study as a whole: It was suggested by the authors that few new T cells are recruited by each seasonal influenza vaccination.

As for this clonotype: Its antigen is undetermined.

MiXCR, run by TCRdb on the RT-PCR reads, gives a single entry per CDR3 protein. The table records about 160,000 distinct CDR3 sequences, around 10% of them present only once. The source of this sequence is a man between 50 and 69 years old who received an inactivated influenza vaccine. The sequenced sample was CD8+ T cells sorted from PBMCs, obtained 23 months after vaccination. The gene calls are TRBV28 and TRBJ2-7, with TRBD2 matching over 10 bases. The CDR3, as DNA: TGTGCCAGCAGTCCCCGCCTGACTAGCGGGTATTCCTACGAGCAGTACTTC. As protein: CASSPRLTSGYSYEQYF. The full variable domain, rest sourced from reference TRBV28 and TRBJ2-7, is DVKVTQSSRYLVKRTGEKVFLECVQDMDHENMFWYRQDPGLGLRLIYFSYDVKMKEKGDIPEGYSVSREKKERFSLILESASTNQTSMYLCASSPRLTSGYSYEQYFGPGTRLTVT.